This T cell receptor (beta chain) was captured by sequencing in a study of blood T cell repertoires in COVID-19. V shed 0 bases, J shed 3 bases, and the junction held 1 base outside the gene matches. From germline, CDR1 is LGHNA and CDR2 YSLEER. This CDR3 region has 15 residues. Per the original data handling: Amplification from reference gene primers served as the basis for estimated nucleated cell counts. Only in-frame clones appear in the TCRdb table, and some are missing; sequencing was by immunoSEQ multiplex PCR. D and trimming come from the DNA, and the V and J calls and clone size come from that table. The sample has hundreds of thousands of clones, roughly 87% seen once.

What was sequenced was peripheral blood. This sequence joins TRBV4-3 and TRBJ1-5; 8 bases are shared with TRBD1. The TCR was taken from a woman between 50 and 59 years old who had recovered from COVID-19. The chain's CDR3 is CASSQEQGDNQPQHF. CDR3 sequence (DNA): TGCGCCAGCAGCCAAGAACAGGGGGACAATCAGCCCCAGCATTTT.